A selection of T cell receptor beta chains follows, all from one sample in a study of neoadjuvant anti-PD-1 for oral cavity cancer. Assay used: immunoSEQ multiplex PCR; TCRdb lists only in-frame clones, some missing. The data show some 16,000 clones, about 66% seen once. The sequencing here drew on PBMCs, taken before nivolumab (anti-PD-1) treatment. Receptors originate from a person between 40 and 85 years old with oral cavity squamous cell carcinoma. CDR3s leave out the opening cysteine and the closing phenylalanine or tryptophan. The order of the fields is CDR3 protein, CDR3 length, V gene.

ASSSWYRGETQY	12	TRBV5-1
ASSSNLYEQY	10	TRBV6-5
ASSLGQEYLYGYT	13	TRBV5-1
ASSEFEGTVPQH	12	TRBV2
ASSLLQGMNTEAF	13	TRBV7-9
AWSRLSSSYNEQF	13	TRBV30
AISESGTGRRNTIY	14	TRBV10-3
ASSIEAGVPGQVADTQY	17	TRBV19
ASRHTDPGGELSTDTQY	17	TRBV2
ASSLASGAVAF	11	TRBV7-8
ASSLGQYQPQH	11	TRBV5-6
ASSPHGNGNTIY	12	TRBV7-6
ASSELSGSFDEQF	13	TRBV2
ASTGQGNEKLF	11	TRBV13
ASSLGNRANQPQH	13	TRBV28
ASSIGASYEQY	11	TRBV7-3
ASSALGRDTQY	11	TRBV28
ASTPWGAGSSEQY	13	TRBV27
ASSLVTEDRPQH	12	TRBV7-8
ASSYRGGNTEAF	12	TRBV6-5
ASSVADYGYT	10	TRBV9
ASSSRDRQANTGELF	15	TRBV5-6
ASSQDRTGIGEQY	13	TRBV4-1
SVVWFLGGRRQETQY	15	TRBV29-1
ASSLRQGASDTQY	13	TRBV5-6
ASSLGVGELF	10	TRBV11-2
AISEDSLANYGYT	13	TRBV10-3
ASSEWALKAGPTDTQY	16	TRBV25-1
ASSPLYSGANVLT	13	TRBV6-5
ASSTSLGQGGVAF	13	TRBV9
AWSVSREQETQY	12	TRBV30